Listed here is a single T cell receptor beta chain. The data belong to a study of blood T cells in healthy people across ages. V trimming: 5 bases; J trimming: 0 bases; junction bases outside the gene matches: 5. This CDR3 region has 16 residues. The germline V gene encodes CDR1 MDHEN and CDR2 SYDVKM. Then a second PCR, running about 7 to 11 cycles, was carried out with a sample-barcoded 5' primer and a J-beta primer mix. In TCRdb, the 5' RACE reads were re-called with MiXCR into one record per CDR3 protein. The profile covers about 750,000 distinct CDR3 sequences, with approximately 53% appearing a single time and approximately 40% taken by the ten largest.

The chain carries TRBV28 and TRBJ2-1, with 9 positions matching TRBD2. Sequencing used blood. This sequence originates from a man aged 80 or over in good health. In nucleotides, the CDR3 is TGTGCCAGCAGTCTACAGACTAGCGGCTCCTACAATGAGCAGTTCTTC. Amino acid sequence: CASSLQTSGSYNEQFF.